This T cell receptor (beta chain) comes out of a study of neurological immune-mediated disorders. Study-wide results and caveats: According to phylogenetic grouping, one related-CDR3 cluster, a possible signature, contained the repertoires of 18 of 34 multiple sclerosis patients.

This clonotype was picked up many times. The target antigen is unknown. Trimming took off 1 base at V and 5 bases at J, with 13 bases between the two ends. Germline CDR1 is SGHRS and CDR2 is YFSETQ. The CDR3 has 14 residues. Each CDR3 protein is one row after TCRdb ran MiXCR on the 5' RACE reads. The data show about 46,000 distinct CDR3 sequences, with approximately 2.8% seen just once and about 15% held by the top ten. The TCR originated in a woman aged 50 to 65 with multiple sclerosis. The sample consisted of PBMCs. The V gene is TRBV5-1, the J gene TRBJ2-7, with D possibly TRBD1 on 6 matching bases. The CDR3 sequence is CASSLLPGADEQYF. The CDR3, as DNA: TGCGCCAGCAGCTTGCTCCCAGGGGCCGACGAGCAGTACTTC.